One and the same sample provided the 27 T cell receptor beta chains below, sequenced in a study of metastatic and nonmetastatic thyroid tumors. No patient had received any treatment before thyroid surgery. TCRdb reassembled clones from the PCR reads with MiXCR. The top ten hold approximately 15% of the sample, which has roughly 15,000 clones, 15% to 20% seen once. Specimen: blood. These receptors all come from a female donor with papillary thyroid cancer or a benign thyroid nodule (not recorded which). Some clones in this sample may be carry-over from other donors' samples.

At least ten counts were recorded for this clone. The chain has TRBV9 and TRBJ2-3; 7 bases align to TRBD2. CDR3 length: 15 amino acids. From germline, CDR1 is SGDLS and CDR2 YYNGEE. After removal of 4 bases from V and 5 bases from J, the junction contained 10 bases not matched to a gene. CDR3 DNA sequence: TGTGCCAGCAGCCCGGTTGCGGGAGAGGGAGATACGCAGTATTTT. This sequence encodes CASSPVAGEGDTQYF.

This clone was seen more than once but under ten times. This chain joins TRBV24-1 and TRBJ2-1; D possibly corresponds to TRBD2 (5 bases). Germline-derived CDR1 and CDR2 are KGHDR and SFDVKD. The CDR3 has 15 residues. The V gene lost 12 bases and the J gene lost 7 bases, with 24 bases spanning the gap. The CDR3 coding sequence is TGTGCCTCTTCGGGAACTGGGGTCAACACTAATGAGCAGTTCTTC. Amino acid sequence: CASSGTGVNTNEQFF.

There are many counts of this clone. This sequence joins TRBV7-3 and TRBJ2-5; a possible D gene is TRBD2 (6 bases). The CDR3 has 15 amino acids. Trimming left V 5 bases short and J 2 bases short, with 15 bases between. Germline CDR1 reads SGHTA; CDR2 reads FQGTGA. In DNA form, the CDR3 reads TGTGCCAGCAGCCCAAACGGAGGGCGACAAGAGACCCAGTACTTC. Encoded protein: CASSPNGGRQETQYF.

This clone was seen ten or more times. The CDR3 region is CASSQGGPNEQFF. The CDR3 DNA follows: TGTGCCAGCAGCCAGGGGGGGCCCAATGAGCAGTTCTTC. The rearrangement links TRBV4-2 to TRBJ2-1; D perhaps matches TRBD2 (7 bases). Germline-derived CDR1 and CDR2 are LGHNA and YNFKEQ. The CDR3 spans 13 residues. Between the trimmed V and J ends, which lost 3 bases and 6 bases, there was a span of 9 bases.

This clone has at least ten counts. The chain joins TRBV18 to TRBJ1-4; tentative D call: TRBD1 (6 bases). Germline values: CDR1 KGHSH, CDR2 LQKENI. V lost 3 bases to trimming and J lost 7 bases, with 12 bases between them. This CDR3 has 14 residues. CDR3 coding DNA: TGTGCCAGCTCACCCGGGACAAAAGGTGAAAAACTGTTTTTT. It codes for CASSPGTKGEKLFF.

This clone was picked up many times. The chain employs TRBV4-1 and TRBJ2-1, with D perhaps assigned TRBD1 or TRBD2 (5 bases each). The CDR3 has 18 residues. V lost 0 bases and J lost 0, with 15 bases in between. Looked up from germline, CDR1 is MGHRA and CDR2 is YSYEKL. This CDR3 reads CASSQDRPGRFSYNEQFF. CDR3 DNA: TGCGCCAGCAGCCAAGATCGTCCGGGACGCTTCTCCTACAATGAGCAGTTCTTC.

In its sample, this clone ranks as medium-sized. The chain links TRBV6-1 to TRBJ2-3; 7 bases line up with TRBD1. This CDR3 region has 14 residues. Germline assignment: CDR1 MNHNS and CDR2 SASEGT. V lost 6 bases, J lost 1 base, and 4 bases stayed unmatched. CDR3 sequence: CASSGTAGTDTQYF. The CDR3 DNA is TGTGCCAGCAGCGGGACAGCCGGCACAGATACGCAGTATTTT.

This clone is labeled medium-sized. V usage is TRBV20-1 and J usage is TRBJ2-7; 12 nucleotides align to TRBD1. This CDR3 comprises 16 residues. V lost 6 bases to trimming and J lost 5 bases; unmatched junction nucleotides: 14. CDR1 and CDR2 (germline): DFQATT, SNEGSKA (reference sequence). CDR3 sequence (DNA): TGCAGTGCCCCGTGGGACAGGGGGCGAATGAGCCACGAGCAGTACTTC. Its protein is CSAPWDRGRMSHEQYF.

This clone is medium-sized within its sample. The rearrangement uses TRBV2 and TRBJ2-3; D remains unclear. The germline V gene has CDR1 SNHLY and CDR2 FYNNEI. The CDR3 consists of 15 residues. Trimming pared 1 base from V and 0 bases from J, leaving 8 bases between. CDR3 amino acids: CASSEGTASTDTQYF. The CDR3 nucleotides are TGTGCCAGCAGTGAAGGGACGGCTAGCACAGATACGCAGTATTTT.

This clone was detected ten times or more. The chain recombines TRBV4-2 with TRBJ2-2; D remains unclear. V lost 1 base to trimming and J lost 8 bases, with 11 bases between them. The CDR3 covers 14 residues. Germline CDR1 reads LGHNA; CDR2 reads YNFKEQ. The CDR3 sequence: CASSQGQERGELFF. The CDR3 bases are TGTGCCAGCAGCCAAGGGCAGGAGAGAGGGGAGCTGTTTTTT.

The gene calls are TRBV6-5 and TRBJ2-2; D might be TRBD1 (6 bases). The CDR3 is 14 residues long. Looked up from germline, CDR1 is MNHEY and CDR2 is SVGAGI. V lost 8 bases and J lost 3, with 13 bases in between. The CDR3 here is CASVAGTHTGELFF. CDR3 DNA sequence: TGTGCCAGCGTTGCCGGGACACACACCGGGGAGCTGTTTTTT.

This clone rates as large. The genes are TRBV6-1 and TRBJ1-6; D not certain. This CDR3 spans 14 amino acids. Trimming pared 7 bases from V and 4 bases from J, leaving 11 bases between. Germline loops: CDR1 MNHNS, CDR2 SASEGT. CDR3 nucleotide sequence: TGTGCCAGCATAGTCTCAAAATATAATTCACCCCTCCACTTT. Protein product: CASIVSKYNSPLHF.

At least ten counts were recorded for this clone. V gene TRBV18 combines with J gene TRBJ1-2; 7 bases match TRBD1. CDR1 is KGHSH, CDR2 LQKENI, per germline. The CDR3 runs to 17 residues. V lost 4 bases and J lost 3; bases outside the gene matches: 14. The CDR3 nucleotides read TGTGCCAGCTCACTGCAAGACAGGGCCGACAGCTACTATGGCTACACCTTC. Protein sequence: CASSLQDRADSYYGYTF.

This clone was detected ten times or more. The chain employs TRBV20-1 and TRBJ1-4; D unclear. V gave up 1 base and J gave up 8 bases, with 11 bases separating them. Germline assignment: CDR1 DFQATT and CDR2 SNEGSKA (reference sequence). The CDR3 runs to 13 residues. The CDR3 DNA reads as TGCAGTGCTAGAGTTTGGGAGGGAGAAAAACTGTTTTTT. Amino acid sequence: CSARVWEGEKLFF.

The CDR3 reads CASSIPGAGSLTDTQYF. CDR3 nucleotides: TGTGCCAGCAGCATCCCTGGAGCGGGGAGTCTCACAGATACGCAGTATTTT. The chain joins TRBV11-1 to TRBJ2-3; 7 bases match TRBD2. Germline CDR1 is SGHAT and CDR2 is FQDESV (reference sequence). CDR3 length equals 17 residues. V dropped 5 bases and J dropped 2; count of bases not matched to a gene: 13. The full variable domain, in which reference TRBV11-1 and TRBJ2-3 provide the parts outside the CDR3, is EAEVAQSPRYKITEKSQAVAFWCDPISGHATLYWYRQILGQGPELLVQFQDESVVDDSQLPKDRFSAERLKGVDSTLKIQPAELGDSAMYLCASSIPGAGSLTDTQYFGPGTRLTVL.

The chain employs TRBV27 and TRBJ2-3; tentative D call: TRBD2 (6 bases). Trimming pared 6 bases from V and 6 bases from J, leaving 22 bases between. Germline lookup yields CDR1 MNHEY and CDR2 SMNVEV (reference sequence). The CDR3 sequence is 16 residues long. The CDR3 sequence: CASSATSPPVGDTQYF. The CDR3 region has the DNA TGTGCCAGCAGCGCAACTAGCCCCCCGGTAGGGGATACGCAGTATTTT.

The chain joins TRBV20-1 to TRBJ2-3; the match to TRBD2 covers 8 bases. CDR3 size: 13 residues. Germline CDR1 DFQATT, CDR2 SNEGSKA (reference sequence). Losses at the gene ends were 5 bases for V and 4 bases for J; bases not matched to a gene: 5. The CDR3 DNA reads TGCAGTGCTGGGAGCGGGAGTTCAGATACGCAGTATTTT. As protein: CSAGSGSSDTQYF.

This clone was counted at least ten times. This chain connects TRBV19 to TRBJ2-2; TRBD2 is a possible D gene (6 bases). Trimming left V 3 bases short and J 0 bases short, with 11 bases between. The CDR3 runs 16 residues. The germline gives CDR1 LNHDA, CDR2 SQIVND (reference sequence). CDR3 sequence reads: CASSMRGTANTGELFF. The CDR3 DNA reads TGTGCCAGTAGTATGCGGGGTACTGCGAACACCGGGGAGCTGTTTTTT.

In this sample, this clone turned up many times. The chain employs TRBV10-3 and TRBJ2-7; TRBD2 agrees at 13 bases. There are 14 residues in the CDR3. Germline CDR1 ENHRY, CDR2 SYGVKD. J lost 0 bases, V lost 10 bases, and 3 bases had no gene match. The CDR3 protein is CATGTSGNSYEQYF. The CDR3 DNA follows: TGTGCCACAGGGACTAGCGGGAACTCCTACGAGCAGTACTTC.

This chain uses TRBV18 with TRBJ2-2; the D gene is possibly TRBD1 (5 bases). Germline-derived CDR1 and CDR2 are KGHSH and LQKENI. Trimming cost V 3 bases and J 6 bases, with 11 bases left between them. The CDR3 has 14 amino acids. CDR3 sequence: CASSPTDSAGELFF. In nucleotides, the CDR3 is TGTGCCAGCTCACCGACAGACTCAGCCGGGGAGCTGTTTTTT.

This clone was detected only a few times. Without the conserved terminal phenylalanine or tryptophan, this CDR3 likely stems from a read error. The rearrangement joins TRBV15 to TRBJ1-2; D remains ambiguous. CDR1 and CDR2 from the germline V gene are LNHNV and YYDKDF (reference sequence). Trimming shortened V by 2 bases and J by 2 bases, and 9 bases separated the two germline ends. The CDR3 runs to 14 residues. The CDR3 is CATSRYRTNYGYTV. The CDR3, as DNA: TGTGCCACCAGCAGATACAGAACAAACTATGGCTACACCGTC.

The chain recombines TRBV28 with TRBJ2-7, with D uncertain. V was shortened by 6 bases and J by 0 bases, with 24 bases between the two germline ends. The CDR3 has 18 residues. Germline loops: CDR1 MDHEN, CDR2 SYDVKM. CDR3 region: CASSRTMPAETISYEQYF. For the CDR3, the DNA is TGTGCCAGCAGCAGAACCATGCCTGCGGAAACGATCTCCTACGAGCAGTACTTC.

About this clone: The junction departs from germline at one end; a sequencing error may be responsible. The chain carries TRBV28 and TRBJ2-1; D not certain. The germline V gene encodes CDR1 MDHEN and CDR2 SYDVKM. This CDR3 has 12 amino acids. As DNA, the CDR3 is TGCGCCAGCAGTCAGACTGGTCTTGAGCAGTTCTTC. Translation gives CASSQTGLEQFF.

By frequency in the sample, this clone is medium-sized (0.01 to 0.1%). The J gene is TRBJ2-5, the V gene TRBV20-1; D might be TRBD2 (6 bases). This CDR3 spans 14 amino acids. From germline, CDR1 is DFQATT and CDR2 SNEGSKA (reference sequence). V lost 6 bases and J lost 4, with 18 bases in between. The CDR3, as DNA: TGCAGTGCCCATGAAGGGCAGGGAGGAGAGACCCAGTACTTC. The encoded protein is CSAHEGQGGETQYF.

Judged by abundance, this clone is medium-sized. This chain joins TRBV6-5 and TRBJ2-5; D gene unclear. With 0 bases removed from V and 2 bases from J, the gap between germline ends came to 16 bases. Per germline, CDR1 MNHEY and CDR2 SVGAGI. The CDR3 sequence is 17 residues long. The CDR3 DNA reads TGTGCCAGCAGTTACTCGCCAGTTCCATTGCGTCAAGAGACCCAGTACTTC. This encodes CASSYSPVPLRQETQYF.

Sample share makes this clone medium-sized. CDR3 sequence reads: CSARDARTPADPVLTF. CDR3 sequence (DNA): TGCAGTGCTAGAGATGCCCGGACTCCGGCGGACCCCGTCCTGACTTTC. This chain connects TRBV20-1 to TRBJ2-6; TRBD2 might be the D (5 bases). CDR3 length: 16 residues. Germline CDR1 and CDR2: DFQATT and SNEGSKA (reference sequence). Trimming removed 0 bases at V and 12 bases at J, with 21 bases between.

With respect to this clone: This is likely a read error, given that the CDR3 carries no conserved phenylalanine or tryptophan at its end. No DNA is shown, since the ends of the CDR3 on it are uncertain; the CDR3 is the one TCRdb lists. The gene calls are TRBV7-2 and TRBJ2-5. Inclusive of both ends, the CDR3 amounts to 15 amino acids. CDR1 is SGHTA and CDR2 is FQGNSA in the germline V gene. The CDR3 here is CASSLDRYSQETPYC.